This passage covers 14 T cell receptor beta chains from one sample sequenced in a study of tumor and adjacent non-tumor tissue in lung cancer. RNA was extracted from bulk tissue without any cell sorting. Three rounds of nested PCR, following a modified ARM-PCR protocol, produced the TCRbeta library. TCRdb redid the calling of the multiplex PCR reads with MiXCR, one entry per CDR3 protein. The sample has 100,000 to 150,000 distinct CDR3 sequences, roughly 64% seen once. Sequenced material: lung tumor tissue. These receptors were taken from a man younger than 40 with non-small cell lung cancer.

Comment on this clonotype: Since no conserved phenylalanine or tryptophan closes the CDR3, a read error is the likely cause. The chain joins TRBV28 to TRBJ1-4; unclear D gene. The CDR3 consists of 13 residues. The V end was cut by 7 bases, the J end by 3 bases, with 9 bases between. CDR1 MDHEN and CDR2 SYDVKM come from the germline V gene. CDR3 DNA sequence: TGTGCCAGCATCGGCGGACCTAATGAAAAACTGTTTTTA. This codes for CASIGGPNEKLFL.

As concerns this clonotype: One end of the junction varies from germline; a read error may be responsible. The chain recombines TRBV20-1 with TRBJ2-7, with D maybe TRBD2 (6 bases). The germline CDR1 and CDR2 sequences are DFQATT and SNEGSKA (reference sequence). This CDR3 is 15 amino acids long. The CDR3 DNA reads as TGCTGTGCTAGAGATAATAGCGGTATATCCTACGAGCAGTACTTC. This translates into CCARDNSGISYEQYF.

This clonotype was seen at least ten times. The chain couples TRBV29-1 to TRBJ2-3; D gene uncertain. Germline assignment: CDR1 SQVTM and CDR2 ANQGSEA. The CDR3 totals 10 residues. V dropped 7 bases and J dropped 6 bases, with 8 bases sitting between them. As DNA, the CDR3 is TGCAGCGCATCAACGGATACGCAGTATTTT. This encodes CSASTDTQYF.

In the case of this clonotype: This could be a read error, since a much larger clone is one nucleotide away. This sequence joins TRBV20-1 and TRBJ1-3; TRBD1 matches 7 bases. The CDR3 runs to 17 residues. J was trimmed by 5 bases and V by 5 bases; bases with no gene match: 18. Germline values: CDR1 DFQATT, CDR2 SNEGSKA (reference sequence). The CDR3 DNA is TGCAGTGCTCGGGGTGGGACAGAGGGATTGCTCCGAAACACCATATATTTT. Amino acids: CSARGGTEGLLRNTIYF.

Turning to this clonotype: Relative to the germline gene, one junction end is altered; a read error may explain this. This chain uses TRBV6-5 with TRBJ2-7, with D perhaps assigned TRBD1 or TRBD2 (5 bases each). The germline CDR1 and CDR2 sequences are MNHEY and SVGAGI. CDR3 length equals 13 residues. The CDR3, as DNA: TGTGCCAGCAGAAGGCAGGGACCCTACGGGCAGTACTTC. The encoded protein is CASRRQGPYGQYF.

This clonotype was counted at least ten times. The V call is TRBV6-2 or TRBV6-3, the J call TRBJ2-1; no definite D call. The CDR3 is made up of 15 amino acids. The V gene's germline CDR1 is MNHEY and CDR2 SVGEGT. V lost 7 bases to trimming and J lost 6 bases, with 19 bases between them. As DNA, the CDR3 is TGTGCCAGCACTCTCGCCCGGGCTAGATCCAATGAGCAGTTCTTC. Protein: CASTLARARSNEQFF.

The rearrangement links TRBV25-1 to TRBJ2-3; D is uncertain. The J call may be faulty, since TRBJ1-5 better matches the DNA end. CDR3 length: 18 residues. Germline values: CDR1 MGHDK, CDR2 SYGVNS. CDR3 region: CASSVGERDFTSTDTQHF. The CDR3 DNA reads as TGTGCCAGCAGTGTAGGCGAGCGGGATTTTACTAGCACAGATACGCAGCATTTT.

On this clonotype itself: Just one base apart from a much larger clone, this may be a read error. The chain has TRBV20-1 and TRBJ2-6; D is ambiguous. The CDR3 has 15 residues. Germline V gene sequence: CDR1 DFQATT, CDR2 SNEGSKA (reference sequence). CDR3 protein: CNARDLGSGANVLTF. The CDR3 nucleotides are TGCAATGCTAGAGATTTGGGTTCCGGGGCCAACGTCCTGACTTTC.

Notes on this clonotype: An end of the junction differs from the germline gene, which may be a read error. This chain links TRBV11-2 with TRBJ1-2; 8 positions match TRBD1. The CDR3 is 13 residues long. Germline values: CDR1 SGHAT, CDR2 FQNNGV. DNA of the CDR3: TGTGCCAGCAGCCGGACAGGGAAGTATGGCTACACCTTT. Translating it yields CASSRTGKYGYTF.

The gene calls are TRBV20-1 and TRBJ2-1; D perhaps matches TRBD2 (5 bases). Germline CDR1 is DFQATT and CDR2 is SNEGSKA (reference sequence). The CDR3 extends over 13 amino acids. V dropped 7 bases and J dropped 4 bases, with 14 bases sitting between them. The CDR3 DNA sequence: TGCAGTGTTAGGGAGAGCGGTTACAATGAGCAGTTCTTC. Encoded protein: CSVRESGYNEQFF.

Written as DNA, the CDR3 is TGTGCCAGCAGCGCCGGGACAGAGTACAATGAGCAGTTCTTC. This encodes CASSAGTEYNEQFF. J is TRBJ2-1 and V is TRBV7-3, with 7 bases that match TRBD1. The CDR3 loop spans 14 amino acids. Trimming cost V 5 bases and J 4 bases; bases outside gene matches: 5. Germline assignment: CDR1 SGHTA and CDR2 FQGTGA.

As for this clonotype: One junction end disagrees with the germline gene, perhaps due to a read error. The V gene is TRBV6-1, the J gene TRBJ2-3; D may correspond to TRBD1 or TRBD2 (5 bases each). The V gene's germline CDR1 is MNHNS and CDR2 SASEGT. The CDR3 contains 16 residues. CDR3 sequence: CVSSGGSGTQRDTQYF. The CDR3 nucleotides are TGTGTCAGCAGTGGGGGTAGTGGGACCCAACGGGATACGCAGTATTTT.

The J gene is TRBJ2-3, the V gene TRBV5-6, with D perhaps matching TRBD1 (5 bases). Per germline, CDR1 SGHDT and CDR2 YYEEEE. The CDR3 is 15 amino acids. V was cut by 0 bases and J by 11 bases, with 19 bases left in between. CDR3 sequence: CASSLGQISTGMQYF. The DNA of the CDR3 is TGTGCCAGCAGCTTGGGACAGATAAGCACAGGTATGCAGTATTTT.

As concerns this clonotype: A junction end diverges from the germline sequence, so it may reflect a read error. The CDR3 is CSARKGGAWTEASF. The CDR3, as DNA: TGCAGTGCTAGAAAGGGGGGGGCTTGGACTGAAGCTTCCTTT. This rearrangement joins TRBV20-1 to TRBJ1-1, with a possible D match to TRBD1 (6 bases). The germline CDR1 and CDR2 sequences are DFQATT and SNEGSKA (reference sequence). This CDR3 has 14 residues.